The next 18 T cell receptor beta chains were all read from a single sample in a study of cytomegalovirus exposure and HLA in healthy donors. PCR was performed using 60 Vbeta and 13 Jbeta primers. Profiling relied on immunoSEQ multiplex PCR, and the TCRdb table lists in-frame clones only, not all of them. Here the sample spans 100,000 to 150,000 clones, 60% to 75% being singletons. The sample consisted of PBMCs. Source of these receptors: a woman in her fifties or sixties in good health and CMV-seropositive.

The chain employs TRBV12-5 and TRBJ1-6; 7 nucleotides match TRBD1. Germline CDR1 LGHNT, CDR2 FRNRAP. The CDR3 is 16 residues long. Germline trimming cut 6 bases from V and 8 bases from J; bases unmatched to any gene: 13. Here the CDR3 reads CASGSEGGRVDSPLHF. DNA of the CDR3: TGTGCTAGTGGATCTGAAGGGGGCAGGGTCGATTCACCCCTCCACTTT.

This clone was seen a single time. The chain carries TRBV7-2 and TRBJ2-7; D perhaps matches TRBD1 (6 bases). V gave up 2 bases and J gave up 3 bases, with 14 bases separating them. CDR3 length: 15 amino acids. Looked up from germline, CDR1 is SGHTA and CDR2 is FQGNSA. DNA for the CDR3: TGTGCCAGCAGCTTATCGTACCAGGGGTTCTACGAGCAGTACTTC. Translated, it gives CASSLSYQGFYEQYF.

The J gene is TRBJ2-7, the V gene TRBV6-1; 7 nucleotides match TRBD1. The length of the CDR3 is 13 residues. After removal of 6 bases from V and 2 bases from J, the junction contained 4 bases not matched to a gene. Germline V lookup: CDR1 MNHNS, CDR2 SASEGT. CDR3: CASRYGQAYEQYF. DNA for the CDR3: TGTGCCAGCAGATACGGACAGGCCTACGAGCAGTACTTC.

CDR3: CASSFLSGTDTQYF. The CDR3, as DNA: TGTGCCAGCAGTTTCCTTAGCGGCACAGATACGCAGTATTTT. This chain uses TRBV27 with TRBJ2-3, with D possibly matching TRBD2 (5 bases). The germline V and J ends were trimmed by 3 bases and 1 base, with 8 bases remaining between them. The CDR3 contains 14 residues. Looked up from germline, CDR1 is MNHEY and CDR2 is SMNVEV (reference sequence).

The chain couples TRBV7-2 to TRBJ2-7; 8 bases line up with TRBD1. Germline lookup yields CDR1 SGHTA and CDR2 FQGNSA. After removal of 4 bases from V and 4 bases from J, the junction contained 9 bases not matched to a gene. This CDR3 contains 15 residues. The CDR3: CASSSSTGAGYEQYF. The CDR3 DNA is TGTGCCAGCAGCTCGTCGACAGGGGCGGGTTACGAGCAGTACTTC. The complete variable domain, with remaining parts taken from reference TRBV7-2 and TRBJ2-7, reads GAGVSQSPSNKVTEKGKDVELRCDPISGHTALYWYRQSLGQGLEFLIYFQGNSAPDKSGLPSDRFSAERTGGSVSTLTIQRTQQEDSAVYLCASSSSTGAGYEQYFGPGTRLTVT.

Only a few counts were recorded for this clone. The V and J genes are TRBV6-1 and TRBJ2-1; 7 bases fit TRBD1. The CDR3 covers 13 residues. Germline loops: CDR1 MNHNS, CDR2 SASEGT. J was trimmed by 5 bases and V by 5 bases; bases with no gene match: 3. CDR3 sequence: CASSWGTDNEQFF. In DNA form, the CDR3 reads TGTGCCAGCAGTTGGGGGACAGACAATGAGCAGTTCTTC.

This clone was observed a handful of times. The chain uses TRBV2 and TRBJ2-2; 11 bases line up with TRBD2. Germline-derived CDR1 and CDR2 are SNHLY and FYNNEI. V was clipped by 5 bases and J by 6 bases; unmatched bases: 5. The CDR3 is 15 amino acids. The CDR3 DNA reads TGTGCCAGCAGTCTGACTAGCGGGGCCCCCGGGGAGCTGTTTTTT. Amino acids: CASSLTSGAPGELFF.

The chain combines TRBV29-1 with TRBJ1-4; D gene ambiguous. The germline gives CDR1 SQVTM, CDR2 ANQGSEA. The germline V and J ends were trimmed by 4 bases and 8 bases, with 14 bases remaining between them. The CDR3 has 13 residues. CDR3 residues: CSVVWTTGEKLFF. CDR3 in DNA: TGCAGCGTTGTGTGGACTACGGGAGAAAAACTGTTTTTT.

CDR3 amino acids: CASSVAQGNEQFF. CDR3 coding DNA: TGTGCCAGCAGCGTAGCCCAGGGCAATGAGCAGTTCTTC. The V call is TRBV9, the J call TRBJ2-1; TRBD1 might be the D (5 bases). V was cut by 0 bases and J by 6 bases, with 7 bases left in between. The germline V gene encodes CDR1 SGDLS and CDR2 YYNGEE. The CDR3 is made up of 13 amino acids.

This rearrangement joins TRBV7-7 to TRBJ2-1; perhaps TRBD2 as D (5 bases). Germline CDR1 and CDR2: SSHAT and FNYEAQ (reference sequence). Trimming shortened V by 0 bases and J by 10 bases, and 13 bases separated the two germline ends. This CDR3 is built from 14 residues. The CDR3 bases are TGTGCCAGCAGCTTAGCTAGAGGGCACGGGGAGCAGTTCTTC. It translates to CASSLARGHGEQFF. The complete variable domain, with remaining parts taken from reference TRBV7-7 and TRBJ2-1, reads GAGVSQSPRYKVTKRGQDVTLRCDPISSHATLYWYQQALGQGPEFLTYFNYEAQPDKSGLPSDRFSAERPEGSISTLTIQRTEQRDSAMYRCASSLARGHGEQFFGPGTRLTVL.

The genes are TRBV30 and TRBJ2-3; D not certain. CDR3 length: 14 residues. The germline V and J ends were trimmed by 2 bases and 0 bases, with 9 bases remaining between them. CDR1 GTSNPN and CDR2 SVGIG come from the germline V gene (reference sequence). Here the CDR3 reads CAWSSATSTDTQYF. The CDR3 nucleotides read TGTGCCTGGAGTAGCGCGACGAGCACAGATACGCAGTATTTT.

The J gene is TRBJ1-1, the V gene TRBV6-6, with a tentative D call TRBD1 (6 bases). V lost 6 bases and J 2 bases, leaving 16 bases between the germline ends. Germline V gene sequence: CDR1 MNHNY, CDR2 SVGAGI (reference sequence). The CDR3 consists of 15 residues. CDR3 nucleotide sequence: TGTGCCAGCAGCCGAACAGGGCTGTCTAACACTGAAGCTTTCTTT. Its translation: CASSRTGLSNTEAFF.

The chain couples TRBV7-9 to TRBJ1-6, with D maybe TRBD1 (5 bases). Trimming took off 4 bases at V and 2 bases at J, with 15 bases between the two ends. The CDR3 consists of 17 residues. CDR1 and CDR2 (germline): SEHNR, FQNEAQ (reference sequence). CDR3 DNA: TGTGCCAGCAGCTCGGGAGTGCAGGGCACCTATAATTCACCCCTCCACTTT. Residues: CASSSGVQGTYNSPLHF.

The chain uses TRBV5-1 and TRBJ1-1; possible D gene TRBD1, 6 bases. This CDR3 has 14 amino acids. Germline V gene sequence: CDR1 SGHRS, CDR2 YFSETQ. V shed 7 bases and J shed 4 bases, with 17 bases lying between them. The CDR3, as DNA: TGCGCCAGCGCAATTATGGGGGGGCTCACTGAAGCTTTCTTT. Encoded protein: CASAIMGGLTEAFF.

The chain is built from TRBV4-1 and TRBJ2-7, with a weak D call TRBD1 (5 bases). Germline V lookup: CDR1 MGHRA, CDR2 YSYEKL. With 8 bases removed from V and 3 bases from J, the gap between germline ends came to 23 bases. The CDR3 is 16 amino acids. In nucleotides, the CDR3 is TGCGCCAGCGGCAACGGTCTGGGCAGGGTAATCTACGAGCAGTACTTC. As protein: CASGNGLGRVIYEQYF.

The chain recombines TRBV7-3 with TRBJ1-5, with D possibly being TRBD1 (5 bases). The CDR3 is 18 residues long. The ends were cut back, 0 bases at V and 0 bases at J, with 15 bases in the middle. Germline CDR1 is SGHTA and CDR2 is FQGTGA. CDR3 in amino acids: CASSLTSLTENSNQPQHF. The CDR3 DNA follows: TGTGCCAGCAGCTTAACTTCCTTGACAGAGAATAGCAATCAGCCCCAGCATTTT.

This rearrangement joins TRBV30 to TRBJ2-5; 11 nucleotides line up with TRBD2. CDR3 length equals 16 residues. Per germline, CDR1 GTSNPN and CDR2 SVGIG (reference sequence). Trimming took 1 base from V and 1 from J; bases not matched to a gene: 5. This chain's CDR3 is CAWSGLAGGTQETQYF. DNA of the CDR3: TGTGCCTGGAGTGGGCTAGCGGGGGGAACCCAAGAGACCCAGTACTTC.

The gene calls are TRBV7-2 and TRBJ2-7, with 7 bases that match TRBD2. V lost 2 bases and J lost 3; bases outside the gene matches: 4. The germline gives CDR1 SGHTA, CDR2 FQGNSA. The CDR3 is made up of 14 amino acids. CDR3 sequence: CASSLSGGIYEQYF. The CDR3 bases are TGTGCCAGCAGCTTATCGGGAGGAATCTACGAGCAGTACTTC.